The sequence of this T cell receptor beta chain was determined in a study of beta chain features in type 1 diabetes. This CDR3 comprises 14 residues. V was clipped by 2 bases and J by 3 bases, with 10 bases between them. Germline values: CDR1 SEHNR, CDR2 FQNEAQ (reference sequence). All sorted populations exceeded 95% purity. Sequencing targeted expressed TCRB transcripts, as all isolated RNA had been reverse transcribed. This table comes from immunoSEQ multiplex PCR, and its TCRdb copy is limited to in-frame clones, with some not included. This table has hundreds of thousands of clones, approximately 31% appearing once. There are a few counts of this clone.

This receptor was taken from a man aged 18 to 29 in good health. The sample consisted of naive CD4+ T cells from blood. This rearrangement joins TRBV7-9 to TRBJ1-2, with D unclear. CDR3 sequence (DNA): TGTGCCAGCAGCTTATGGCAGGATTACTATGGCTACACCTTC. Its translation is CASSLWQDYYGYTF.